This T cell receptor (beta chain) was observed in a study of shared clonotypes between healthy human individuals. For the study at large: Three plates were used per donor for CD4 naive, three for CD4 memory, two for CD8 naive and one for CD8 memory.

CDR1 and CDR2 (germline): MGHRA, YSYEKL. V gave up 3 bases and J gave up 5 bases; unmatched junction bases: 10. The CDR3 spans 18 residues. The authors ran the assay at deep level. A roughly 200 ng quantity of DNA, roughly 30,000 T cell genomes, went into the sorted-subset replicate PCRs. Data came from immunoSEQ multiplex PCR; TCRdb stores just in-frame clones and leaves some out. The sample consists of about 2.4 million clones, over 85% of them appearing once. The clonotype was recovered from a young man in good health. The chain links TRBV4-1 to TRBJ2-3; 14 bases match TRBD2. The sequenced sample was naive CD4+ T cells sorted from blood. Subset described: CD45RA+ positively selected. The CDR3 DNA reads TGCGCCAGCAGCCATCATGGACTAGCGGGGGGATTCGAAGATACGCAGTATTTT. Amino acid sequence: CASSHHGLAGGFEDTQYF.